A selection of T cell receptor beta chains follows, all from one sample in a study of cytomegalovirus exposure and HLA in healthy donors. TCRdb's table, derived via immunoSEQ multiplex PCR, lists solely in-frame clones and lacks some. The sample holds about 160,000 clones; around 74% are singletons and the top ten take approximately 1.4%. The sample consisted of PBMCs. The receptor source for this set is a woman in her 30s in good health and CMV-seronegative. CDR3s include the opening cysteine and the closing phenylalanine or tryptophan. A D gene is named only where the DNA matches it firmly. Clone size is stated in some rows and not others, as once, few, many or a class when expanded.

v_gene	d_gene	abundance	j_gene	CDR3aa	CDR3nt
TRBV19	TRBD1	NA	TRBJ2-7	CASSIFGTGYYEQYF	TGTGCCAGTAGTATATTTGGGACAGGGTACTACGAGCAGTACTTC
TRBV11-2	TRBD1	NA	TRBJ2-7	CASSPIRREQGAVYEQYF	TGTGCCAGCAGCCCCATACGGCGAGAGCAGGGGGCGGTTTACGAGCAGTACTTC
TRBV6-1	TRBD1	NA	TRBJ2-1	CASSERAGGSYNEQFF	TGTGCCAGCAGTGAAAGGGCAGGGGGCTCCTACAATGAGCAGTTCTTC
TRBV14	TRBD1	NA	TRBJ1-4	CASSRRTGINEKLFF	TGTGCCAGCAGCAGACGGACAGGGATTAATGAAAAACTGTTTTTT
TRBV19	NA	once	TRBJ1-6	CASSIGGYNSPLHF	TGTGCCAGTAGTATCGGAGGTTATAATTCACCCCTCCACTTT
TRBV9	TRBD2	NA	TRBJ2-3	CASSSKPGLVTDTQYF	TGTGCCAGCAGCTCCAAACCCGGACTAGTTACAGATACGCAGTATTTT
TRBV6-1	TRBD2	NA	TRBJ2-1	CASSLTSGGGNEQFF	TGTGCCAGCAGCTTGACTAGCGGGGGCGGTAATGAGCAGTTCTTC
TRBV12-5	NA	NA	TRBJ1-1	CASGLGVGGDTEAFF	TGTGCTAGTGGTTTGGGAGTGGGGGGGGACACTGAAGCTTTCTTT
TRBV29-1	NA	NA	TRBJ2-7	CSAYGTPYEQYF	TGCAGCGCCTACGGGACACCCTACGAGCAGTACTTC
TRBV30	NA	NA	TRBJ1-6	CAWSNARARNSPLHF	TGTGCCTGGAGTAATGCCAGGGCTCGTAATTCACCCCTCCACTTT
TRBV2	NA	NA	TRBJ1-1	CASRAGFSEAFF	TGTGCCAGCAGGGCAGGGTTCTCTGAAGCTTTCTTT
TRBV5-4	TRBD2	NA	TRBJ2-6	CASRPGLDRLAGANVLTF	TGTGCCAGCAGACCCGGACTAGATCGGCTCGCCGGGGCCAACGTCCTGACTTTC
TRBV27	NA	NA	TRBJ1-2	CASSSSLLGLYGYTF	TGTGCCAGCAGTTCGAGCCTCCTGGGGCTGTATGGCTACACCTTC
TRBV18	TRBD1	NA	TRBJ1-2	CASLPAQGGYGYTF	TGTGCCAGCCTTCCGGCACAGGGGGGCTATGGCTACACCTTC
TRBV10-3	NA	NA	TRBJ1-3	CAIGGAGNTIYF	TGTGCCATCGGGGGGGCTGGAAACACCATATATTTT
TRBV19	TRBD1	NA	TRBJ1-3	CASSLGTGKNTIYF	TGTGCCAGTAGTCTCGGGACAGGGAAGAACACCATATATTTT
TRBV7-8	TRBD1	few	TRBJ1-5	CASSPLPGQGDQPQHF	TGTGCCAGCAGCCCCCTCCCGGGACAGGGGGATCAGCCCCAGCATTTT
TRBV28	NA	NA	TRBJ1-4	CASSSRTDEKLFF	TGTGCCAGCAGTTCCCGGACTGATGAAAAACTGTTTTTT
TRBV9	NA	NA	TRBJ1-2	CASSPQAVSYGYTF	TGTGCCAGCAGCCCTCAAGCCGTCTCCTATGGCTACACCTTC
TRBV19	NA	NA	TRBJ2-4	CASSLGQPLQGTIQYF	TGTGCCAGTAGTCTGGGTCAACCCCTACAGGGAACTATTCAGTACTTC
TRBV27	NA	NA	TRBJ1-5	CASSLNRANQPQHF	TGTGCCAGCAGTTTGAACAGGGCCAATCAGCCCCAGCATTTT
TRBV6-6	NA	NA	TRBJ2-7	CASSYRVGAYEQYF	TGTGCCAGCAGTTACCGAGTAGGGGCCTACGAGCAGTACTTC
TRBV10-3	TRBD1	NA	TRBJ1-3	CAISESAGGIGNTIYF	TGTGCCATCAGTGAGTCGGCAGGGGGAATTGGAAACACCATATATTTT
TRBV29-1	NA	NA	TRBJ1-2	CSGGGGNYGYTF	TGCAGCGGGGGCGGGGGTAACTATGGCTACACCTTC
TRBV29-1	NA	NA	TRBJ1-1	CSVAHGVNTEAFF	TGCAGCGTTGCCCACGGAGTGAACACTGAAGCTTTCTTT
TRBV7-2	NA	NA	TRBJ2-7	CASSPRGVSYEQYF	TGTGCCAGCAGCCCCAGGGGAGTTTCCTACGAGCAGTACTTC
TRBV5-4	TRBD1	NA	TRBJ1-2	CASSLTGVVGYTF	TGTGCCAGCAGCTTAACAGGGGTAGTCGGCTACACCTTC
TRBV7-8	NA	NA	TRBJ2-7	CVSKQKTAYEQYF	TGTGTTAGCAAGCAAAAGACGGCATACGAGCAGTACTTC
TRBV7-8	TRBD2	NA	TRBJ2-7	CASSLAKGGREQYF	TGTGCCAGCAGCTTAGCGAAGGGAGGGCGCGAGCAGTACTTC
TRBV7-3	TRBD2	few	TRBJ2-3	CASSLAGGLKDTQYF	TGTGCCAGCAGCTTAGCGGGGGGGCTGAAAGATACGCAGTATTTT
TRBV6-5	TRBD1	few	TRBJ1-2	CASSAGGPYGYTF	TGTGCCAGCAGTGCAGGGGGTCCGTATGGCTACACCTTC
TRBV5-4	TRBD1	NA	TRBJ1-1	CASSPNVGTANTEAFF	TGTGCCAGCAGTCCAAACGTCGGGACAGCGAACACTGAAGCTTTCTTT
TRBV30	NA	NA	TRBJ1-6	CAWRPPGSPLHF	TGTGCCTGGAGACCACCGGGGAGTCCCCTCCACTTT
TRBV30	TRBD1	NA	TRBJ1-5	CAWSVGQLNSNQPQHF	TGTGCCTGGAGTGTGGGACAGTTAAATAGCAATCAGCCCCAGCATTTT
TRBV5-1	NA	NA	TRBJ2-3	CASSFRPGIPDTQYF	TGCGCCAGCAGCTTCCGACCGGGAATTCCAGATACGCAGTATTTT
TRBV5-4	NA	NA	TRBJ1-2	CASSLSGSGYTF	TGTGCCAGCAGCTTATCGGGGAGCGGCTACACCTTC
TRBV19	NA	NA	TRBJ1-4	CASSALTATNEKLFF	TGTGCCAGTAGTGCTTTGACAGCAACTAATGAAAAACTGTTTTTT
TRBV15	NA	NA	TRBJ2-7	CATSRGGHGGGYEQYF	TGTGCCACCAGCAGAGGGGGCCACGGGGGTGGATACGAGCAGTACTTC
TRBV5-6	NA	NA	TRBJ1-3	CASTNPGVGNTIYF	TGTGCCAGCACCAACCCAGGGGTTGGAAACACCATATATTTT
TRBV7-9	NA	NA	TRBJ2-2	CASSYPQGSLSNTGELFF	TGTGCCAGCAGCTATCCACAGGGAAGCCTATCGAACACCGGGGAGCTGTTTTTT
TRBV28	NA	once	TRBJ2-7	CASSGGGLDEQYF	TGTGCCAGCAGTGGGGGCGGGTTGGACGAGCAGTACTTC
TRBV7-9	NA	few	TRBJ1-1	CASSLRGNGMNTEAFF	TGTGCCAGCAGCTTAAGGGGGAACGGGATGAACACTGAAGCTTTCTTT
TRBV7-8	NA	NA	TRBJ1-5	CASSGRGAQPQHF	TGTGCCAGCAGCGGGAGGGGGGCGCAGCCCCAGCATTTT
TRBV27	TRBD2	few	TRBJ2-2	CASSSEGGGSRAGELFF	TGTGCCAGCAGTTCTGAGGGCGGGGGGTCGAGGGCCGGGGAGCTGTTTTTT
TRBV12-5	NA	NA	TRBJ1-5	CASALGGLSNQPQHF	TGTGCTAGTGCCCTGGGGGGGCTTAGCAATCAGCCCCAGCATTTT
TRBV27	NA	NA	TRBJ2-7	CASSFGLFYEQYF	TGTGCCAGCAGTTTCGGACTATTCTACGAGCAGTACTTC
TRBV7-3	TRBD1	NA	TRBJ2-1	CASSQTGSTRNEQFF	TGTGCCAGCAGCCAGACAGGGTCCACGCGCAATGAGCAGTTCTTC
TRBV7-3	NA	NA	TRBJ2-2	CASSPQLLTGELFF	TGTGCCAGCAGCCCCCAACTTCTAACCGGGGAGCTGTTTTTT
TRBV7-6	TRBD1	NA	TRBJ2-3	CASSLAGGTGAHTQYF	TGTGCCAGCAGCTTAGCAGGGGGGACAGGGGCCCATACGCAGTATTTT
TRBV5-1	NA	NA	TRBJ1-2	CASSLFGDTGYGYTF	TGCGCCAGCAGCTTGTTCGGGGATACGGGGTATGGCTACACCTTC
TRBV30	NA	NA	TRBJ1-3	CAWSVSSGNTIYF	TGTGCCTGGAGCGTCAGCTCTGGAAACACCATATATTTT
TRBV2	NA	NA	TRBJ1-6	CASSERSPLHF	TGTGCCAGCAGTGAGAGGTCACCCCTCCACTTT